One sample yielded the 20 T cell receptor beta chains listed below, sequenced in a study of blood T cell repertoires in COVID-19. The assay was immunoSEQ multiplex PCR, and TCRdb's table has in-frame clones only and misses some. The sample yields 90,000 to 130,000 clones, less than 85% seen once. The sample taken for sequencing was peripheral blood. The receptors derive from a woman of 80 years or more with acute or convalescent COVID-19.

The CDR3 DNA is TGTGCCAGCTCACCGGCGCGACAGGGGGGCTCCGGGGAGCTGTTTTTT. Encoded protein: CASSPARQGGSGELFF. The V and J genes are TRBV18 and TRBJ2-2, with TRBD1 identical over 9 bases. The CDR3 is 16 residues long. The ends lost 3 bases at V and 6 bases at J; junction bases unmatched: 8. CDR1 is KGHSH and CDR2 is LQKENI in the germline V gene.

In its sample, this clone was seen once. The chain is built from TRBV7-8 and TRBJ2-3, with D unresolved. The CDR3 spans 13 residues. V lost 5 bases, J lost 0 bases, and 6 bases lay in between. Per the germline V gene, CDR1 is SGHVS and CDR2 is FQNEAQ. CDR3: CASSRQSTDTQYF. For the CDR3, the DNA is TGTGCCAGCAGCCGTCAGAGCACAGATACGCAGTATTTT.

The chain joins TRBV7-2 to TRBJ1-5; perhaps TRBD1 as D (6 bases). In germline, CDR1 is SGHTA, CDR2 FQGNSA. The ends were cut back, 3 bases at V and 9 bases at J, with 12 bases in the middle. The CDR3 sequence is 13 residues long. CDR3 nucleotide sequence: TGTGCCAGCAGCTTTGAGCAGGGGCTGCCCCAGCATTTT. It specifies CASSFEQGLPQHF.

The chain has TRBV5-1 and TRBJ1-6; a weak D match, TRBD1 (5 bases). This CDR3 spans 17 amino acids. Trimming removed 0 bases at V and 8 bases at J, with 18 bases between. The V gene's germline CDR1 is SGHRS and CDR2 YFSETQ. CDR3 loop: CASSLEVAGTMHSPLHF. In DNA, the CDR3 is TGCGCCAGCAGCTTGGAGGTAGCGGGGACCATGCATTCACCCCTCCACTTT.

This sequence joins TRBV28 and TRBJ1-4, with TRBD1 matching 8 bases. After removal of 7 bases from V and 8 bases from J, the junction contained 9 bases not matched to a gene. The germline V gene encodes CDR1 MDHEN and CDR2 SYDVKM. CDR3 length: 14 amino acids. This CDR3 is CASTGQGRGEKLFF. Written as DNA, the CDR3 is TGTGCCAGCACCGGACAGGGTCGGGGCGAAAAACTGTTTTTT.

The rearrangement uses TRBV30 and TRBJ1-2; D remains unclear. Germline V lookup: CDR1 GTSNPN, CDR2 SVGIG (reference sequence). CDR3 length: 16 residues. The V end lost 5 bases, the J end lost 8 bases, and 27 bases lay between the germline ends. The CDR3 loop reads CAWSRDREPSGVGYTF. The CDR3 DNA reads TGTGCCTGGTCGCGTGACCGGGAACCGTCGGGAGTGGGCTACACCTTC.

V and J are TRBV30 and TRBJ1-2, with D tentatively TRBD1 (5 bases). The CDR3 length is 11 residues. The germline V gene has CDR1 GTSNPN and CDR2 SVGIG (reference sequence). Here the CDR3 reads CAKGGVDGYTF. In nucleotides, the CDR3 is TGTGCTAAGGGAGGGGTCGATGGCTACACCTTC.

The chain combines TRBV29-1 with TRBJ2-3, with 10 bases lining up with TRBD2. The junction had 5 bases not matched to a gene; V was cut back by 7 bases and J by 1 base. The germline V gene encodes CDR1 SQVTM and CDR2 ANQGSEA. The CDR3 length is 14 residues. CDR3 residues: CSARLAGRTDTQYF. The DNA for the CDR3 is TGCAGCGCCCGACTAGCGGGCCGCACAGATACGCAGTATTTT.

The chain joins TRBV19 to TRBJ1-5; D possibly corresponds to TRBD1 (5 bases). Trimming removed 3 bases from V and 5 bases from J, with 17 bases in between. This CDR3 contains 16 residues. Germline V lookup: CDR1 LNHDA, CDR2 SQIVND (reference sequence). The CDR3 loop is CASSMGRPLGDQPQHF. As DNA, the CDR3 is TGTGCCAGTAGTATGGGGCGGCCCCTTGGTGATCAGCCCCAGCATTTT.

The chain has TRBV4-2 and TRBJ2-7; 12 nucleotides align to TRBD2. There are 15 residues in the CDR3. Germline V CDR1 and CDR2: LGHNA, YNFKEQ. The trim removed 8 bases at V and 5 bases at J, leaving 10 bases unmatched. The DNA of the CDR3 is TGTGCCAGCGGGCGGGCTAGCGGGAGGGGAGACGAGCAGTACTTC. It specifies CASGRASGRGDEQYF.

The chain is built from TRBV7-2 and TRBJ2-5; 14 bases align to TRBD2. Germline CDR1 and CDR2: SGHTA and FQGNSA. The V segment lost 5 bases and the J segment 4 bases; nucleotides outside the gene matches: 9. The CDR3 length is 17 residues. DNA for the CDR3: TGTGCCAGCAGCCCCGGGACTAGCGGGAGACGCCCAGAGACCCAGTACTTC. Translating it yields CASSPGTSGRRPETQYF. Full variable domain (rest looked up from reference TRBV7-2 and TRBJ2-5): GAGVSQSPSNKVTEKGKDVELRCDPISGHTALYWYRQSLGQGLEFLIYFQGNSAPDKSGLPSDRFSAERTGGSVSTLTIQRTQQEDSAVYLCASSPGTSGRRPETQYFGPGTRLLVL.

This clone was detected only once. The rearrangement joins TRBV2 to TRBJ1-4; TRBD1 matches at 8 bases. Germline lookup yields CDR1 SNHLY and CDR2 FYNNEI. V was clipped by 6 bases and J by 8 bases; unmatched bases: 8. This CDR3 region has 14 residues. In DNA, the CDR3 is TGTGCCAGCAGGGGGCAGGGGGCAGGAGAAAAACTGTTTTTT. It specifies CASRGQGAGEKLFF.

The genes are TRBV30 and TRBJ2-3; 7 bases are a match to TRBD2. The J segment lost 2 bases and the V segment lost 0 bases, leaving 5 bases of the junction unmatched. CDR1 GTSNPN and CDR2 SVGIG come from the germline V gene (reference sequence). The CDR3 has 15 residues. In DNA form, the CDR3 reads TGTGCCTGGAGTGTTCGCGGGGGATACACAGATACGCAGTATTTT. This codes for CAWSVRGGYTDTQYF.

In its sample, this clone was seen a few times. The V gene is TRBV27, the J gene TRBJ2-1, with a weak D call TRBD2 (5 bases). The V and J ends lost 3 bases and 7 bases respectively, with 7 bases between them. The CDR3 has 12 amino acids. CDR1 is MNHEY, CDR2 SMNVEV, per germline (reference sequence). This chain's CDR3 is CASSFPGNEQFF. For the CDR3, the DNA is TGTGCCAGCAGTTTTCCGGGGAATGAGCAGTTCTTC.

The rearrangement joins TRBV18 to TRBJ2-1, with D hard to call. Germline CDR1 and CDR2: KGHSH and LQKENI. The CDR3 length is 15 residues. V was cut by 0 bases and J by 0 bases, with 6 bases left in between. The DNA for the CDR3 is TGTGCCAGCTCACCACCCTCGAGCTCCTACAATGAGCAGTTCTTC. Translated, it gives CASSPPSSSYNEQFF.

The V gene is TRBV3-1 (or the pseudogene TRBV3-2), the J gene TRBJ1-5, with D tentatively TRBD1 (5 bases). With 6 bases removed from V and 3 bases from J, the gap between germline ends came to 18 bases. The CDR3 runs to 16 residues. Germline loops: CDR1 LGHDT, CDR2 YNNKEL (reference sequence). DNA of the CDR3: TGTGCCAGCAGTCTGGGGGGTCAGGTTACCAATCAGCCCCAGCATTTT. Translation: CASSLGGQVTNQPQHF.

V gene TRBV6-1 combines with J gene TRBJ1-1, with D unclear. Germline values: CDR1 MNHNS, CDR2 SASEGT. V was clipped by 3 bases and J by 0 bases, with 2 bases between them. The CDR3 totals 12 residues. The DNA for the CDR3 is TGTGCCAGCAGTGATATGAACACTGAAGCTTTCTTT. Its protein product is CASSDMNTEAFF.

The chain uses TRBV3-1 (or the pseudogene TRBV3-2) and TRBJ2-7; D gene unclear. Germline V lookup: CDR1 LGHDT, CDR2 YNNKEL (reference sequence). This CDR3 has 11 residues. V dropped 5 bases and J dropped 3 bases, with 5 bases sitting between them. In DNA form, the CDR3 reads TGTGCCAGCAGCGCCTACTACGAGCAGTACTTC. Translated: CASSAYYEQYF.

J is TRBJ2-1 and V is TRBV24-1; D possibly corresponds to TRBD2 (8 bases). Germline values: CDR1 KGHDR, CDR2 SFDVKD. This CDR3 is built from 13 residues. V lost 9 bases to trimming and J lost 10 bases, with 18 bases between them. CDR3 sequence (DNA): TGTGCCACCGGGCGGGGGGACAGCCGCGAGCAGTTCTTC. It is translated as CATGRGDSREQFF.

V is TRBV2 and J is TRBJ2-1; weak D call: TRBD2 (6 bases). The CDR3 runs 15 residues. Trimming shortened V by 6 bases and J by 4 bases, and 16 bases separated the two germline ends. CDR1 is SNHLY, CDR2 FYNNEI, per germline. The CDR3 protein is CASRIADPTYNEQFF. CDR3 nucleotides: TGTGCCAGCAGGATAGCGGATCCTACTTACAATGAGCAGTTCTTC.